This T cell receptor beta chain was found in a study of T cells in Graves' hyperthyroidism and ophthalmopathy. In its sample, this clonotype was seen a few times. Across 18 months, stable Graves' hyperthyroidism was marked by no progression to ophthalmopathy. Fresh peripheral blood, around 11 ml of it, supplied the PBMCs. Amplification yielded TCR beta CDR3 regions, with RNA transcripts as the source. HTBI primers were employed in a first-round RT-PCR of the TCR CDR3. MiXCR, run by TCRdb on the multiplex PCR reads, gives a single entry per CDR3 protein. The sample carries approximately 600,000 distinct CDR3 sequences, under 20% recorded once. CDR1 and CDR2 from the germline V gene are SNHLY and FYNNEI. The V and J ends lost 4 bases and 6 bases respectively, with 10 bases between them. The CDR3 sequence is 14 residues long.

This receptor was identified in a woman in her twenties or thirties with Graves' hyperthyroidism. The chain couples TRBV2 to TRBJ1-6; maybe TRBD1 (5 bases). Material for sequencing was blood. DNA of the CDR3: TGTGCCAGCAGTGGGGACGGTCGTAATTCACCCCTCCACTTT. It specifies CASSGDGRNSPLHF.